The next 28 T cell receptor beta chains were all read from a single sample in a study of cytomegalovirus exposure and HLA in healthy donors. Primers for the PCR totalled 60 Vbeta and 13 Jbeta. Assay used: immunoSEQ multiplex PCR; TCRdb lists only in-frame clones, some missing. Of about 140,000 clones detected, approximately 91% appear once; the ten largest clones hold roughly 0.5%. Sequencing was done on a sample of PBMCs. The receptors shown here come from a woman between 40 and 55 years old in good health and CMV-seronegative.

The table lists this clone with a count of one. The chain joins TRBV6-1 to TRBJ2-7, with 9 bases that match TRBD2. Germline CDR1 and CDR2: MNHNS and SASEGT. The CDR3 extends over 14 amino acids. V shed 9 bases and J 3 bases; nucleotides not matched to a gene: 9. The chain's CDR3 is CASLGLAGIYEQYF. The CDR3 DNA sequence: TGTGCCAGTCTGGGGCTAGCGGGAATCTACGAGCAGTACTTC.

The J gene is TRBJ2-7, the V gene TRBV7-9, with 7 bases fitting TRBD2. V lost 4 bases and J lost 2; bases outside the gene matches: 11. CDR3 length: 16 residues. The germline gives CDR1 SEHNR, CDR2 FQNEAQ (reference sequence). This chain's CDR3 is CASSSPTSSSPYEQYF. As DNA, the CDR3 is TGTGCCAGCAGCTCCCCGACTAGCAGCAGCCCCTACGAGCAGTACTTC.

This chain links TRBV30 with TRBJ2-7, with D maybe TRBD2 (5 bases). The CDR3 contains 11 residues. The germline V gene has CDR1 GTSNPN and CDR2 SVGIG (reference sequence). Trimming shortened V by 0 bases and J by 7 bases, and 7 bases separated the two germline ends. The CDR3 is CAWSVAEEQYF. Written as DNA, the CDR3 is TGTGCCTGGAGTGTAGCGGAGGAGCAGTACTTC.

V and J are TRBV11-2 and TRBJ1-2, with 10 bases lining up with TRBD1. CDR1 and CDR2 from the germline V gene are SGHAT and FQNNGV. The V segment lost 6 bases and the J segment 6 bases; nucleotides outside the gene matches: 10. There are 15 residues in the CDR3. In DNA, the CDR3 is TGTGCCAGCAGATCGCCCCAGACAGGGGGCGATGGCTACACCTTC. This gives the protein CASRSPQTGGDGYTF.

The chain combines TRBV5-5 with TRBJ2-3; D perhaps matches TRBD2 (5 bases). Germline CDR1 is SGHKS and CDR2 is YYEKEE (reference sequence). The CDR3 contains 14 residues. V was trimmed by 3 bases and J by 0 bases, leaving 8 bases between them. CDR3 residues: CASSWSGSTDTQYF. As DNA, the CDR3 is TGTGCCAGCAGCTGGAGCGGTAGCACAGATACGCAGTATTTT.

The V gene is TRBV5-5, the J gene TRBJ2-7; 7 bases agree with TRBD1. Germline trimming cut 3 bases from V and 0 bases from J; bases unmatched to any gene: 3. The CDR3 extends over 14 amino acids. Germline CDR1 is SGHKS and CDR2 is YYEKEE (reference sequence). CDR3 in amino acids: CASSSGTVSYEQYF. In nucleotides, the CDR3 is TGTGCCAGCAGCTCGGGGACAGTCTCCTACGAGCAGTACTTC.

J is TRBJ2-7 and V is TRBV21-1; TRBD2, the table's D call, was not compared with the DNA. TRBV21-1 is annotated as a pseudogene. The CDR3 is 12 amino acids. The CDR3 reads CANPRAGYEQYF. In DNA, the CDR3 is TGTGCCAACCCTAGGGCGGGCTACGAGCAGTACTTC.

This clone was detected a few times. In DNA form, the CDR3 reads TGTGCCAGCAGCTCGCAGGGGGCTGGGTATGGCTACACCTTC. Protein sequence: CASSSQGAGYGYTF. The chain is built from TRBV7-2 and TRBJ1-2; 8 bases agree with TRBD1. CDR1 is SGHTA and CDR2 is FQGNSA in the germline V gene. The trim removed 4 bases at V and 5 bases at J, leaving 6 bases unmatched. This CDR3 is built from 14 residues. Complete variable domain (other parts from reference TRBV7-2 and TRBJ1-2): GAGVSQSPSNKVTEKGKDVELRCDPISGHTALYWYRQSLGQGLEFLIYFQGNSAPDKSGLPSDRFSAERTGGSVSTLTIQRTQQEDSAVYLCASSSQGAGYGYTFGSGTRLTVV.

V is TRBV6-1 and J is TRBJ2-2, with 13 nucleotides matching TRBD2. CDR1 is MNHNS and CDR2 is SASEGT in the germline V gene. This CDR3 has 18 residues. After removal of 2 bases from V and 4 bases from J, the junction contained 7 bases not matched to a gene. The CDR3 DNA is TGTGCCAGCAGTGAATCACTAGCGGGAGGGCCGAGCACCGGGGAGCTGTTTTTT. This sequence encodes CASSESLAGGPSTGELFF.

The chain has TRBV4-1 and TRBJ1-6, with D possibly matching TRBD1 (5 bases). The CDR3 has 16 amino acids. Germline CDR1 MGHRA, CDR2 YSYEKL. Trimming pared 0 bases from V and 7 bases from J, leaving 13 bases between. The CDR3 nucleotides are TGCGCCAGCAGCCAAGATCGGAGGGGACGCAATTCACCCCTCCACTTT. Encoded protein: CASSQDRRGRNSPLHF.

The chain uses TRBV11-3 and TRBJ2-7; 9 bases match TRBD2. Germline CDR1 and CDR2: SGHNT and YENEEA. CDR3 length: 14 amino acids. V was clipped by 5 bases and J by 5 bases; unmatched bases: 7. The CDR3 DNA reads TGTGCCAGCAGCCCCTCGGGGACTAGCCACGAGCAGTACTTC. Protein sequence: CASSPSGTSHEQYF. The full variable domain, in which reference TRBV11-3 and TRBJ2-7 provide the parts outside the CDR3, is EAGVVQSPRYKIIEKKQPVAFWCNPISGHNTLYWYLQNLGQGPELLIRYENEEAVDDSQLPKDRFSAERLKGVDSTLKIQPAELGDSAVYLCASSPSGTSHEQYFGPGTRLTVT.

The chain is built from TRBV5-5 and TRBJ2-1; TRBD1 is a possible D gene (6 bases). This CDR3 has 15 amino acids. Per the germline V gene, CDR1 is SGHKS and CDR2 is YYEKEE (reference sequence). V dropped 0 bases and J dropped 11 bases, with 18 bases sitting between them. The CDR3 coding sequence is TGTGCCAGCAGCTTGGCCGGACAGCCTTCGATTCAGCAGTTCTTC. It specifies CASSLAGQPSIQQFF.

The rearrangement joins TRBV7-9 to TRBJ2-7, with D tentatively TRBD1 (6 bases). This CDR3 spans 12 amino acids. The V gene lost 3 bases and the J gene lost 6 bases, with 9 bases spanning the gap. In germline, CDR1 is SEHNR, CDR2 FQNEAQ (reference sequence). CDR3 region: CASSFQGLEQYF. The CDR3 DNA is TGTGCCAGCAGCTTCCAGGGGCTCGAGCAGTACTTC.

This chain joins TRBV5-1 and TRBJ1-2, with D unresolved. There are 15 residues in the CDR3. Trimming took off 0 bases at V and 2 bases at J, with 11 bases between the two ends. Per germline, CDR1 SGHRS and CDR2 YFSETQ. CDR3 DNA sequence: TGCGCCAGCAGCTTGGTAAAACCGGTAAACTATGGCTACACCTTC. The encoded protein is CASSLVKPVNYGYTF.

The V call is TRBV9, the J call TRBJ1-3, with D hard to call. V was cut by 0 bases and J by 0 bases, with 10 bases left in between. The CDR3 has 16 amino acids. Per the germline V gene, CDR1 is SGDLS and CDR2 is YYNGEE. CDR3 residues: CASSVGLASSGNTIYF. CDR3 coding DNA: TGTGCCAGCAGCGTAGGGTTGGCCAGCTCTGGAAACACCATATATTTT.

This clone was observed a few times. CDR3 sequence: CASSLGQGMETQYF. The CDR3 nucleotides read TGCGCCAGCAGCTTGGGCCAGGGGATGGAGACCCAGTACTTC. The chain has TRBV5-1 and TRBJ2-5; weak D call: TRBD1 (6 bases). V lost 0 bases and J 5 bases, leaving 11 bases between the germline ends. Germline CDR1 reads SGHRS; CDR2 reads YFSETQ. This CDR3 comprises 14 residues.

As regards this clone: The junction differs from germline at one of its ends, possibly a read error. The rearrangement joins TRBV13 to TRBJ2-5; TRBD2 aligns across 8 bases. The length of the CDR3 is 16 residues. Germline-derived CDR1 and CDR2 are PRHDT and FYEKMQ (reference sequence). The CDR3 sequence is CASSPIAGRGEEIQYF. The CDR3 nucleotides are TGTGCCAGCAGCCCTATAGCGGGAAGAGGGGAAGAGATCCAGTACTTC. Full variable domain (missing parts from reference TRBV13 and TRBJ2-5): AAGVIQSPRHLIKEKRETATLKCYPIPRHDTVYWYQQGPGQDPQFLISFYEKMQSDKGSIPDRFSAQQFSDYHSELNMSSLELGDSALYFCASSPIAGRGEEIQYFGPGTRLLVL.

The genes are TRBV30 and TRBJ2-2; 8 nucleotides align to TRBD2. This CDR3 is built from 13 residues. In germline, CDR1 is GTSNPN, CDR2 SVGIG (reference sequence). The V gene end was trimmed by 8 bases and the J gene end by 7 bases; junction bases not matched to a gene: 9. The CDR3 spells CAGLAGGNGELFF. In DNA, the CDR3 is TGTGCCGGTCTAGCGGGCGGGAACGGGGAGCTGTTTTTT. The whole variable domain, filled in from reference TRBV30 and TRBJ2-2, reads SQTIHQWPATLVQPVGSPLSLECTVEGTSNPNLYWYRQAAGRGLQLLFYSVGIGQISSEVPQNLSASRPQDRQFILSSKKLLLSDSGFYLCAGLAGGNGELFFGEGSRLTVL.

The rearrangement joins TRBV4-1 to TRBJ2-5; TRBD1 matches at 10 bases. The V and J ends lost 3 bases and 5 bases, in that order; junction bases with no gene match: 6. The germline CDR1 and CDR2 sequences are MGHRA and YSYEKL. The CDR3 spans 15 residues. CDR3 DNA: TGCGCCAGCAGCCAGCGCGGGACAGGGGATGAGACCCAGTACTTC. This sequence encodes CASSQRGTGDETQYF.

The chain carries TRBV21-1 and TRBJ1-2. TRBV21-1 is annotated as a pseudogene. This CDR3 is built from 12 residues. The CDR3 here is CASSKSDYGYTF. DNA for the CDR3: TGTGCCAGCAGCAAAAGCGACTATGGCTACACCTTC.

V is TRBV4-1 and J is TRBJ2-7; 7 bases fit TRBD2. From germline, CDR1 is MGHRA and CDR2 YSYEKL. The V gene end was trimmed by 0 bases and the J gene end by 5 bases; junction bases not matched to a gene: 10. The CDR3 spans 16 residues. The CDR3: CASSQDPVGRDDEQYF. CDR3 in DNA: TGCGCCAGCAGCCAAGATCCGGTGGGGAGGGACGACGAGCAGTACTTC.

The gene calls are TRBV13 and TRBJ2-1; TRBD2 agrees at 13 bases. Germline trimming cut 0 bases from V and 6 bases from J; bases unmatched to any gene: 17. The CDR3 totals 21 residues. Germline lookup yields CDR1 PRHDT and CDR2 FYEKMQ (reference sequence). The CDR3 DNA follows: TGTGCCAGCAGCTTAGGGCGCGGACTAGCGGGAGTCGTCGATCCCATCAATGAGCAGTTCTTC. Translation: CASSLGRGLAGVVDPINEQFF.

V is TRBV5-1 and J is TRBJ2-1; 10 positions match TRBD2. The CDR3 spans 16 residues. The J segment lost 4 bases and the V segment lost 0 bases, leaving 4 bases of the junction unmatched. Germline lookup yields CDR1 SGHRS and CDR2 YFSETQ. The CDR3 here is CASSLERTSGYNEQFF. CDR3 nucleotide sequence: TGCGCCAGCAGCTTGGAGAGGACTAGCGGATACAATGAGCAGTTCTTC.

The rearrangement uses TRBV6-6 and TRBJ2-1, with unresolved D. The CDR3 is 12 residues long. The germline CDR1 and CDR2 sequences are MNHNY and SVGAGI (reference sequence). V lost 5 bases to trimming and J lost 5 bases, with 7 bases between them. The CDR3 DNA reads as TGTGCCAGCAGTAACAGTGACAATGAGCAGTTCTTC. Translated, it gives CASSNSDNEQFF.

This clone has only a few counts. The chain links TRBV29-1 to TRBJ1-1; D is ambiguous. V dropped 7 bases and J dropped 1 base, with 13 bases sitting between them. The germline V gene encodes CDR1 SQVTM and CDR2 ANQGSEA. This CDR3 spans 13 amino acids. CDR3 loop: CSGAGGPNTEAFF. The CDR3 nucleotides read TGCAGCGGGGCCGGAGGGCCGAACACTGAAGCTTTCTTT.

The CDR3 is CASSFPGQPPRDQYF. CDR3 in DNA: TGTGCCAGCAGCTTCCCGGGACAGCCCCCAAGGGACCAGTACTTC. The J gene is TRBJ2-5, the V gene TRBV13; 7 bases line up with TRBD1. This CDR3 is built from 15 residues. Trimming cost V 3 bases and J 10 bases; bases outside gene matches: 14. From germline, CDR1 is PRHDT and CDR2 FYEKMQ (reference sequence).

The chain combines TRBV10-3 with TRBJ2-5, with a tentative D call TRBD2 (6 bases). V lost 1 base and J lost 4, with 19 bases in between. CDR3 length equals 17 residues. From germline, CDR1 is ENHRY and CDR2 SYGVKD. The CDR3 region has the DNA TGTGCCATCAGTGAGTTGGGACTCAGACATCCGGGAGAGACCCAGTACTTC. Its protein is CAISELGLRHPGETQYF.

The J gene is TRBJ2-7, the V gene TRBV7-9, with D perhaps matching TRBD1 (7 bases). CDR1 and CDR2 from the germline V gene are SEHNR and FQNEAQ (reference sequence). V dropped 4 bases and J dropped 3 bases, with 13 bases sitting between them. This CDR3 spans 14 amino acids. This CDR3 is CASSSRGDSYEQYF. In DNA form, the CDR3 reads TGTGCCAGCAGCTCCCGCGGGGACAGCTACGAGCAGTACTTC.